The clone carrying this TCR beta chain was counted many times. Its antigen remains unidentified. Amplification targeted TCR beta CDR3 regions from RNA transcripts. The study used the HTBI primer set for a first-round RT-PCR of the TCR CDR3. TCRdb reprocessed the multiplex PCR reads with MiXCR, giving one entry per CDR3 protein. The sample holds about 400,000 distinct CDR3 sequences, more than 12% seen once. The data are from a study of T cells in Graves' hyperthyroidism and ophthalmopathy. Germline lookup yields CDR1 SEHNR and CDR2 FQNEAQ (reference sequence). The V and J ends lost 5 bases and 2 bases, in that order; junction bases with no gene match: 4. The CDR3 length is 14 residues. In making diagnoses, clinical symptoms, serum thyroxine and TRAb, thyroid ultrasound and orbital computed tomography were all used. Fresh peripheral blood, 10 ml, was the source of the PBMCs. Study observations and caveats: Most thyroid clonotypes expanded above 0.001 appeared in blood too.

The clonotype was recovered from a woman in her thirties with Graves' hyperthyroidism. Sequencing input: blood. J is TRBJ2-5 and V is TRBV7-9; 8 positions agree with TRBD1. The CDR3 loop reads CASSPGGIQETQYF. CDR3 coding DNA: TGTGCCAGCAGCCCAGGGGGCATACAAGAGACCCAGTACTTC.